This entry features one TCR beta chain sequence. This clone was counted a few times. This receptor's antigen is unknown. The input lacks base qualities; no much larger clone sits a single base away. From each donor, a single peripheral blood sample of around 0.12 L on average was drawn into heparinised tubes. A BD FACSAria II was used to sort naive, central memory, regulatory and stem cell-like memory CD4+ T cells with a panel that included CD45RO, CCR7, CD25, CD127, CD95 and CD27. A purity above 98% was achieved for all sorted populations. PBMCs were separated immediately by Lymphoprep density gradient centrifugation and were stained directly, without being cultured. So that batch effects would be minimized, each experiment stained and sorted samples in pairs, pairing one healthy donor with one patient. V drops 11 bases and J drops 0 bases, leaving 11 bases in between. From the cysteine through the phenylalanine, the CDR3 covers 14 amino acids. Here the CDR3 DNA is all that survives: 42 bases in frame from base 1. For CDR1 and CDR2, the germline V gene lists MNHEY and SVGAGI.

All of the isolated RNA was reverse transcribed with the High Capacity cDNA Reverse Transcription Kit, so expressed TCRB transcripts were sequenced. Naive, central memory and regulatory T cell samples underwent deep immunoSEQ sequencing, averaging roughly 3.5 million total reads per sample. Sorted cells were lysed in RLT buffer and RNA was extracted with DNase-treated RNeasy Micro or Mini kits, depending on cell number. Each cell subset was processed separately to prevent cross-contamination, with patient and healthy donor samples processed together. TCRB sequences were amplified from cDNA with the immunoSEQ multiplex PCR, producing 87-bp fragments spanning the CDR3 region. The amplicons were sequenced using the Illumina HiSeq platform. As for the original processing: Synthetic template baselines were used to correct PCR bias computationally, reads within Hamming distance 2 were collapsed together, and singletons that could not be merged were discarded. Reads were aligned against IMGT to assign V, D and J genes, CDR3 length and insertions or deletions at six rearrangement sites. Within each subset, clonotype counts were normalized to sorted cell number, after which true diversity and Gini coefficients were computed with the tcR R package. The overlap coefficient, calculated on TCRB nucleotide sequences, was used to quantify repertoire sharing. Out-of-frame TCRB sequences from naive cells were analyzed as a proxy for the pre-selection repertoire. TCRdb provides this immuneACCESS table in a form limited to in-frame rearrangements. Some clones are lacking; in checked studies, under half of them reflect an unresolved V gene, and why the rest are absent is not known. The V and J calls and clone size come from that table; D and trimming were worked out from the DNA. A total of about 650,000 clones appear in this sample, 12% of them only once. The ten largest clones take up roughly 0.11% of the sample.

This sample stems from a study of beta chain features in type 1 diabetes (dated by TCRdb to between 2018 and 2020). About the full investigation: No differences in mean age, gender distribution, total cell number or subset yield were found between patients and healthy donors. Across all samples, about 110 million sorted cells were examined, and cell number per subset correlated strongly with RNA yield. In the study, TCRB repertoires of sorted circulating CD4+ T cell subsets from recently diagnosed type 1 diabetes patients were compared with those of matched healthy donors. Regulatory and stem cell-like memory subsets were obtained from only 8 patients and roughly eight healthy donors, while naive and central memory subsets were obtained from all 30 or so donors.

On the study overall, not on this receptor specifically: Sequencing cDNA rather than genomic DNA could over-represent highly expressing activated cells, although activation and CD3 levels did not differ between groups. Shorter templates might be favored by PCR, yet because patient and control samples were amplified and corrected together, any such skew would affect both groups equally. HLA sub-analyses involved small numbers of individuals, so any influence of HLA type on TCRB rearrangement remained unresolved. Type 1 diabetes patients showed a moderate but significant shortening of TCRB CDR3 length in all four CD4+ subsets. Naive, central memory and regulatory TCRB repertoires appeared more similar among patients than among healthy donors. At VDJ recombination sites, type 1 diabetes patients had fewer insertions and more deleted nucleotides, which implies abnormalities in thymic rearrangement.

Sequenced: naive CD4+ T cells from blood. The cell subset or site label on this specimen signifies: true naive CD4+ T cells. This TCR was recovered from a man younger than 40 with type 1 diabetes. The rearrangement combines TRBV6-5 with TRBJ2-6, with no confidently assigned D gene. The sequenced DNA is TGTGCCGGTGCTAAGAGCTCTGGGGCCAACGTCCTGACTTTC. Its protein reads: CAGAKSSGANVLTF.